This T cell receptor (beta chain) is drawn from a study of T cells expressing NK-cell markers. Study background: Of eight sequenced donors, seven were HCMV-seropositive and one HCMV-seronegative. The study, taken as a whole, reports: Among a handful of donors, these clonotypes also ranked first in the CD3+CD56-NKG2C+ fraction.

cDNA encoding TCR beta was synthesized via 5'RACE template switching incorporating UMIs. TCRdb reprocessed the 5' RACE reads; each CDR3 protein has one entry and no DNA is given. This repertoire includes roughly 160,000 distinct CDR3 sequences. Germline V gives CDR1 SGHTA, CDR2 FQGNSA. This CDR3 spans 13 amino acids. Points on this clonotype: The target antigen is unknown.

This TCR was recovered from a woman between 18 and 70 years old in good health. This chain connects TRBV7-2 to TRBJ2-7; the TCRdb call, TRBD1, lacks DNA for checking. Sequencing was carried out using blood T cells: a sorted CD56 or NKG2C T cell subset, CD4+ or CD8+ T cells, or bulk PBMC T cells (not recorded which). The CDR3 sequence: CASRLDRQYEQYF.